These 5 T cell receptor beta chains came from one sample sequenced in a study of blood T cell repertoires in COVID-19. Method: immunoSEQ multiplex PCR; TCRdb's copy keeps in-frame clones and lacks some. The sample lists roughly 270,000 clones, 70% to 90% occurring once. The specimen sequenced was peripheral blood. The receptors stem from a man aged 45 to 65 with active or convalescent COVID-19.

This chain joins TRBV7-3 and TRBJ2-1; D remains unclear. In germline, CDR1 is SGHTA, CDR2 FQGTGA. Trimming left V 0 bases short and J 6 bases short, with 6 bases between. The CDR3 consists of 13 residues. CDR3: CASSLTSPNEQFF. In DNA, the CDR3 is TGTGCCAGCAGCTTAACGAGCCCCAATGAGCAGTTCTTC. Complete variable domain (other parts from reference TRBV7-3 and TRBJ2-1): GAGVSQTPSNKVTEKGKYVELRCDPISGHTALYWYRQSLGQGPEFLIYFQGTGAADDSGLPNDRFFAVRPEGSVSTLKIQRTERGDSAVYLCASSLTSPNEQFFGPGTRLTVL.

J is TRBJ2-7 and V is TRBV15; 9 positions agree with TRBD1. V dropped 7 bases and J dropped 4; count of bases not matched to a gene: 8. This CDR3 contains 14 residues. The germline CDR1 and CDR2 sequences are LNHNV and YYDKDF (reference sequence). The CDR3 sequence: CATNAGTGWYEQYF. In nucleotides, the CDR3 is TGTGCCACCAACGCCGGGACAGGGTGGTACGAGCAGTACTTC.

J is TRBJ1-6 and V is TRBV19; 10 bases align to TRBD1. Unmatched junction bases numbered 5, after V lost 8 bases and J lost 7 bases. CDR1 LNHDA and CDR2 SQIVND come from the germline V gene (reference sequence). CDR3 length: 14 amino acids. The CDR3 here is CASGQGGLNSPLHF. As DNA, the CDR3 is TGTGCCAGTGGACAGGGGGGCCTCAATTCACCCCTCCACTTT.

The CDR3 coding sequence is TGTGCCAGCAGTTTGGGCGCGACAGGGGGCAGACTACAGCCCCAGCATTTT. It codes for CASSLGATGGRLQPQHF. This chain joins TRBV27 and TRBJ1-5; 10 nucleotides line up with TRBD1. The CDR3 covers 17 residues. The germline gives CDR1 MNHEY, CDR2 SMNVEV (reference sequence). The trim removed 3 bases at V and 7 bases at J, leaving 12 bases unmatched.

CDR3 DNA sequence: TGCGCCAGCAGTTCCACCGGGACTAGCCTTTGGTACGAGCAGTACTTC. As protein: CASSSTGTSLWYEQYF. V usage is TRBV10-2 and J usage is TRBJ2-7, with 9 positions matching TRBD2. The CDR3 contains 16 residues. The V gene's germline CDR1 is WSHSY and CDR2 SAAADI. Losses at the gene ends were 5 bases for V and 4 bases for J; bases not matched to a gene: 12.